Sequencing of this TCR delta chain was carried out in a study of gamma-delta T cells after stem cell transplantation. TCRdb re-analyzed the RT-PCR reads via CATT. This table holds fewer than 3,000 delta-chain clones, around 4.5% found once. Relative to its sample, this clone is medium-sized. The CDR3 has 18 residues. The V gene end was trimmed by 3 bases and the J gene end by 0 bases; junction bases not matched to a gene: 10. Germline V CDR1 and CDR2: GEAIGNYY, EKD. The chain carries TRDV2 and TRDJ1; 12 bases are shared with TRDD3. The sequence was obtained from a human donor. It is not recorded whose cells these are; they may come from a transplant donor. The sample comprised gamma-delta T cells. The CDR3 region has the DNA TGTGCCTGTGACCCGTTACTGGGGGATACCGGATACACCGATAAACTCATCTTT. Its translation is CACDPLLGDTGYTDKLIF.